These 32 T cell receptor beta chains were all obtained from the same sample, sequenced in a study of blood T cell repertoires in COVID-19. Using immunoSEQ multiplex PCR, the repertoire was profiled, and TCRdb retains in-frame clones only, with some absent. Among approximately 280,000 clones, about four fifths were seen once, and the ten largest hold almost 1.5%. Sequencing used peripheral blood. The receptors stem from a human donor with COVID-19, enrolled during active disease. The donor label of this sample is uncertain.

The chain links TRBV9 to TRBJ2-7, with TRBD1 as a possible D gene (7 bases). Between the trimmed V and J ends, which lost 0 bases and 8 bases, there was a span of 18 bases. Germline V lookup: CDR1 SGDLS, CDR2 YYNGEE. The CDR3 has 15 amino acids. The CDR3 DNA sequence: TGTGCCAGCAGCGTAGCGGGGGACTTTAGGGGGCAGCAGTACTTC. It encodes CASSVAGDFRGQQYF.

The chain is built from TRBV19 and TRBJ2-1, with 8 nucleotides matching TRBD2. CDR3 size: 11 residues. The germline V gene has CDR1 LNHDA and CDR2 SQIVND (reference sequence). V shed 5 bases, J shed 13 bases, and the junction held 4 bases outside the gene matches. CDR3 in amino acids: CASSGTSGQFF. The CDR3 DNA sequence: TGTGCCAGTAGTGGCACTAGCGGTCAGTTCTTC.

The chain combines TRBV11-2 with TRBJ1-4; TRBD1 might be the D (5 bases). This CDR3 comprises 19 residues. With 1 base removed from V and 5 bases from J, the gap between germline ends came to 23 bases. Germline loops: CDR1 SGHAT, CDR2 FQNNGV. The CDR3 protein is CASSLGSLLRRGPNEKLFF. The CDR3 region has the DNA TGTGCCAGCAGCTTAGGATCCTTACTTCGTAGGGGTCCCAATGAAAAACTGTTTTTT.

The rearrangement uses TRBV11-2 and TRBJ2-3; D call uncertain. CDR1 and CDR2 (germline): SGHAT, FQNNGV. With 7 bases removed from V and 3 bases from J, the gap between germline ends came to 8 bases. The CDR3 has 12 amino acids. CDR3 amino acids: CASTLFTDTQYF. CDR3 coding DNA: TGTGCCAGCACCCTATTTACAGATACGCAGTATTTT. The full variable domain, with the rest looked up from reference TRBV11-2 and TRBJ2-3, is EAGVAQSPRYKIIEKRQSVAFWCNPISGHATLYWYQQILGQGPKLLIQFQNNGVVDDSQLPKDRFSAERLKGVDSTLKIQPAKLEDSAVYLCASTLFTDTQYFGPGTRLTVL.

The genes are TRBV2 and TRBJ2-3; TRBD1 is a possible D gene (5 bases). CDR1 SNHLY and CDR2 FYNNEI come from the germline V gene. The CDR3 is made up of 16 amino acids. Between the trimmed V and J ends, which lost 3 bases and 7 bases, there was a span of 20 bases. This chain's CDR3 is CASSDWGSSGFHTQYF. The CDR3 region has the DNA TGTGCCAGCAGTGATTGGGGATCCTCAGGGTTTCATACGCAGTATTTT.

V usage is TRBV21-1 and J usage is TRBJ1-1; the table's D call TRBD1 went unverified against the DNA. TRBV21-1 is labeled a pseudogene. This CDR3 is built from 14 residues. The CDR3 DNA reads as TGTGCCAGCAGCGGTTGGACAGGGAACACTGAAGCTTTCTTT. Translating it yields CASSGWTGNTEAFF.

DNA of the CDR3: TGTGCCAGCAGCCGGACAGCCTCGAACACTGAAGCTTTCTTT. Its protein product is CASSRTASNTEAFF. V and J are TRBV9 and TRBJ1-1; weak D call: TRBD1 (6 bases). CDR3 length: 14 amino acids. The V end lost 4 bases, the J end lost 1 base, and 11 bases lay between the germline ends. Germline V gene lookup returns CDR1 SGDLS and CDR2 YYNGEE.

This clone was recorded once. The chain uses TRBV6-1 and TRBJ2-7; the D gene is possibly TRBD1 (6 bases). V was shortened by 2 bases and J by 2 bases, with 19 bases between the two germline ends. CDR3 length: 17 residues. The germline V gene has CDR1 MNHNS and CDR2 SASEGT. CDR3 nucleotide sequence: TGTGCCAGCAGTGAATTTCAACACAGGGTCGGGCCCTACGAGCAGTACTTC. Translation: CASSEFQHRVGPYEQYF.

The V call is TRBV11-3, the J call TRBJ2-4; a weak D match, TRBD2 (5 bases). Germline lookup yields CDR1 SGHNT and CDR2 YENEEA. The ends were cut back, 1 base at V and 7 bases at J, with 8 bases in the middle. This CDR3 region has 13 residues. The CDR3 here is CASSLGTQNIQYF. Here the CDR3 DNA reads TGTGCCAGCAGCTTAGGGACTCAGAACATTCAGTACTTC.

The chain is built from TRBV15 and TRBJ2-7; D not resolved. The CDR3 length is 15 residues. Germline V CDR1 and CDR2: LNHNV, YYDKDF (reference sequence). V lost 2 bases and J 0 bases, leaving 11 bases between the germline ends. The CDR3 loop is CATSRRGPLSYEQYF. CDR3 in DNA: TGTGCCACCAGCAGAAGAGGTCCTCTCTCCTACGAGCAGTACTTC.

V usage is TRBV30 and J usage is TRBJ2-5; D is perhaps TRBD2 (5 bases). The V gene's germline CDR1 is GTSNPN and CDR2 SVGIG (reference sequence). The V end was cut by 2 bases, the J end by 4 bases, with 11 bases between. This CDR3 comprises 13 residues. CDR3 sequence: CAWSSQRPETQYF. In nucleotides, the CDR3 is TGTGCCTGGAGTTCGCAGCGGCCAGAGACCCAGTACTTC.

The chain combines TRBV18 with TRBJ2-3, with 12 bases lining up with TRBD1. The CDR3 is 15 amino acids. Germline V lookup: CDR1 KGHSH, CDR2 LQKENI. J gave up 5 bases and V 3 bases, and 3 bases lay outside the gene matches. This chain's CDR3 is CASSPGQGAQDTQYF. For the CDR3, the DNA is TGTGCCAGCTCACCGGGACAGGGGGCTCAAGATACGCAGTATTTT.

The chain is built from TRBV3-1 (or the pseudogene TRBV3-2) and TRBJ1-2; weak D call: TRBD1 (5 bases). Trimming took 4 bases from V and 0 from J, leaving 15 bases between them. The CDR3 is 16 residues long. Per the germline V gene, CDR1 is LGHDT and CDR2 is YNNKEL (reference sequence). The CDR3 DNA is TGTGCCAGCAGCCTCAACCGTAGGGGCTCTAACTATGGCTACACCTTC. Its translation is CASSLNRRGSNYGYTF.

The genes are TRBV5-4 and TRBJ2-3; 10 positions match TRBD1. This CDR3 has 15 residues. V lost 3 bases, J lost 5 bases, and 6 bases stayed unmatched. CDR1 and CDR2 from the germline V gene are SGHNT and YYREEE (reference sequence). CDR3 in amino acids: CASSSSWTGGDTQYF. The CDR3 DNA reads TGTGCCAGCAGCTCCTCTTGGACAGGGGGAGATACGCAGTATTTT. Full variable domain (missing parts from reference TRBV5-4 and TRBJ2-3): ETGVTQSPTHLIKTRGQQVTLRCSSQSGHNTVSWYQQALGQGPQFIFQYYREEENGRGNFPPRFSGLQFPNYSSELNVNALELDDSALYLCASSSSWTGGDTQYFGPGTRLTVL.

The chain couples TRBV19 to TRBJ2-1; D is possibly TRBD2 (5 bases). The CDR3 extends over 13 amino acids. Trimming took off 2 bases at V and 6 bases at J, with 8 bases between the two ends. In germline, CDR1 is LNHDA, CDR2 SQIVND (reference sequence). Written as DNA, the CDR3 is TGTGCCAGTAGTATATTGGAGGCCAATGAGCAGTTCTTC. Translating it yields CASSILEANEQFF.

The chain combines TRBV2 with TRBJ2-3, with 9 nucleotides matching TRBD2. V gave up 8 bases and J gave up 4 bases; unmatched junction bases: 7. The CDR3 spans 14 residues. Looked up from germline, CDR1 is SNHLY and CDR2 is FYNNEI. The CDR3 sequence: CASDEREVADTQYF. CDR3 coding DNA: TGTGCCAGCGATGAGCGGGAGGTGGCAGATACGCAGTATTTT.

The V gene is TRBV28, the J gene TRBJ1-2; 7 positions agree with TRBD1. The germline CDR1 and CDR2 sequences are MDHEN and SYDVKM. The CDR3 has 14 amino acids. J was trimmed by 6 bases and V by 7 bases; bases with no gene match: 11. CDR3 DNA sequence: TGTGCCAGCACCACGCCGACCAGGGGGGATGGCTACACCTTC. It specifies CASTTPTRGDGYTF.

This clone occurred once. The chain has TRBV24-1 and TRBJ2-1; D call uncertain. CDR3 length: 13 amino acids. V was pared by 3 bases and J by 6 bases, with 8 bases between. Germline V gene data show CDR1 as KGHDR and CDR2 as SFDVKD. DNA of the CDR3: TGTGCCACCAGTGATCCCAAAATCAATGAGCAGTTCTTC. Amino acids: CATSDPKINEQFF.

The rearrangement uses TRBV3-1 (or the pseudogene TRBV3-2) and TRBJ2-2, with 10 positions matching TRBD1. The length of the CDR3 is 17 residues. The junction had 7 bases not matched to a gene; V was cut back by 4 bases and J by 2 bases. Germline lookup yields CDR1 LGHDT and CDR2 YNNKEL (reference sequence). The chain's CDR3 is CASSPRQGAYNTGELFF. The CDR3 nucleotides read TGTGCCAGCAGCCCCCGACAGGGGGCTTACAACACCGGGGAGCTGTTTTTT.

This clone showed up just a few times. The rearrangement uses TRBV2 and TRBJ1-2, with 7 bases fitting TRBD1. The CDR3 is 15 residues long. The germline V gene has CDR1 SNHLY and CDR2 FYNNEI. V gave up 0 bases and J gave up 7 bases; unmatched junction bases: 8. The CDR3 is CASSEANRGHPGYTF. The CDR3 coding sequence is TGTGCCAGCAGTGAAGCGAACAGGGGACACCCTGGCTACACCTTC.

This sequence joins TRBV19 and TRBJ2-3; 7 bases agree with TRBD2. The V gene end was trimmed by 6 bases and the J gene end by 2 bases; junction bases not matched to a gene: 8. The CDR3 spans 15 residues. Germline values: CDR1 LNHDA, CDR2 SQIVND (reference sequence). The CDR3 nucleotides read TGTGCCAGTAGCCCGACTAGCTCATACACAGATACGCAGTATTTT. This encodes CASSPTSSYTDTQYF.

The V call is TRBV18, the J call TRBJ2-1; 11 nucleotides match TRBD2. The V gene end was trimmed by 4 bases and the J gene end by 4 bases; junction bases not matched to a gene: 3. The CDR3 runs to 15 residues. Germline V CDR1 and CDR2: KGHSH, LQKENI. The CDR3 protein is CASSLGLAEYNEQFF. Here the CDR3 DNA reads TGTGCCAGCTCACTGGGACTAGCGGAGTACAATGAGCAGTTCTTC.

The chain has TRBV5-4 and TRBJ2-7; 10 bases are a match to TRBD2. CDR3 length: 14 residues. The V gene's germline CDR1 is SGHNT and CDR2 YYREEE (reference sequence). The ends lost 2 bases at V and 10 bases at J; junction bases unmatched: 9. In nucleotides, the CDR3 is TGTGCCAGCAGCTTTAACAGAGCTAGCGGGAGTCAGTACTTC. Translation: CASSFNRASGSQYF.

The rearrangement uses TRBV6-5 and TRBJ2-1; a weak D match, TRBD2 (7 bases). CDR1 and CDR2 from the germline V gene are MNHEY and SVGAGI. Trimming took off 8 bases at V and 7 bases at J, with 21 bases between the two ends. This CDR3 has 15 residues. DNA of the CDR3: TGTGCCAGCCTTGCCGGGAGAGGGAGGGGGAATGAGCAGTTCTTC. The encoded protein is CASLAGRGRGNEQFF.

The chain recombines TRBV5-5 with TRBJ2-7, with TRBD2 matching 10 bases. The CDR3 contains 15 residues. The V gene end was trimmed by 4 bases and the J gene end by 3 bases; junction bases not matched to a gene: 7. Germline CDR1 SGHKS, CDR2 YYEKEE (reference sequence). CDR3 sequence: CASSRGLAEGYEQYF. CDR3 nucleotide sequence: TGTGCCAGCAGCCGTGGACTAGCGGAGGGCTACGAGCAGTACTTC.

The CDR3 loop is CASSSTGTGGRTDTQYF. The CDR3 nucleotides read TGTGCCAGTAGTAGCACCGGGACAGGGGGCCGCACAGATACGCAGTATTTT. The chain is built from TRBV19 and TRBJ2-3, with 12 bases identical to TRBD1. The length of the CDR3 is 17 residues. Germline V gene lookup returns CDR1 LNHDA and CDR2 SQIVND (reference sequence). V shed 4 bases, J shed 1 base, and the junction held 6 bases outside the gene matches.

The rearrangement links TRBV5-4 to TRBJ2-5; D is perhaps TRBD1 (6 bases). V lost 4 bases, J lost 2 bases, and 9 bases lay in between. CDR3 length: 13 amino acids. CDR1 and CDR2 from the germline V gene are SGHNT and YYREEE (reference sequence). The DNA of the CDR3 is TGTGCCAGCAGCGCCGGACAGCAAGAGACCCAGTACTTC. It encodes CASSAGQQETQYF.

This rearrangement joins TRBV5-1 to TRBJ2-1, with 7 bases lining up with TRBD2. Germline trimming cut 4 bases from V and 7 bases from J; bases unmatched to any gene: 14. CDR1 SGHRS and CDR2 YFSETQ come from the germline V gene. The CDR3 is 16 residues long. The CDR3 loop is CASSPGSVGGRNEQFF. CDR3 sequence (DNA): TGCGCCAGCAGCCCTGGTTCTGTGGGAGGGAGAAATGAGCAGTTCTTC.

The rearrangement links TRBV4-1 to TRBJ2-2; TRBD1 aligns across 10 bases. The CDR3 is made up of 15 amino acids. In germline, CDR1 is MGHRA, CDR2 YSYEKL. V was pared by 3 bases and J by 7 bases, with 5 bases of the junction left unmatched. Here the CDR3 DNA reads TGCGCCAGCAGCCACGGACAGGGGGTCGACGGGGAGCTGTTTTTT. Protein product: CASSHGQGVDGELFF.

The V call is TRBV5-1, the J call TRBJ2-1, with a tentative D call TRBD2 (6 bases). The CDR3 sequence is 16 residues long. The V gene lost 0 bases and the J gene lost 0 bases, with 10 bases spanning the gap. CDR1 SGHRS and CDR2 YFSETQ come from the germline V gene. In DNA form, the CDR3 reads TGCGCCAGCAGCTTGGGGACTACGAGCTCCTACAATGAGCAGTTCTTC. Translation gives CASSLGTTSSYNEQFF.

This clone was observed once. The chain joins TRBV9 to TRBJ2-3, with 13 bases matching TRBD2. V lost 1 base to trimming and J lost 1 base; unmatched junction nucleotides: 6. This CDR3 is built from 18 residues. Germline loops: CDR1 SGDLS, CDR2 YYNGEE. As DNA, the CDR3 is TGTGCCAGCAGCGTACCAACTAGCGGGAGGGAGGGCACAGATACGCAGTATTTT. Translation: CASSVPTSGREGTDTQYF.

This rearrangement joins TRBV19 to TRBJ1-1; D gene ambiguous. The CDR3 spans 14 residues. Trimming removed 1 base at V and 4 bases at J, with 10 bases between. The germline CDR1 and CDR2 sequences are LNHDA and SQIVND (reference sequence). The CDR3 is CASSIAAGITEAFF. CDR3 DNA sequence: TGTGCCAGTAGTATAGCGGCGGGGATCACTGAAGCTTTCTTT.